One sample yielded the 30 T cell receptor beta chains listed below, sequenced in a study of blood T cell repertoires in COVID-19. Profiling relied on immunoSEQ multiplex PCR, and the TCRdb table lists in-frame clones only, not all of them. The table lists some 120,000 clones, over 75% of them singletons. The specimen was peripheral blood. The receptors come from a man aged 25-45 years with COVID-19, enrolled during active disease.

The chain combines TRBV30 with TRBJ1-4; possibly TRBD1 for D (5 bases). The germline V gene has CDR1 GTSNPN and CDR2 SVGIG (reference sequence). The CDR3 loop spans 13 amino acids. Trimming shortened V by 2 bases and J by 4 bases, and 8 bases separated the two germline ends. The DNA of the CDR3 is TGTGCCTGGAGTTCAGGGATTAATGAAAAACTGTTTTTT. This codes for CAWSSGINEKLFF. Full variable domain (outside the CDR3, taken from reference TRBV30 and TRBJ1-4): SQTIHQWPATLVQPVGSPLSLECTVEGTSNPNLYWYRQAAGRGLQLLFYSVGIGQISSEVPQNLSASRPQDRQFILSSKKLLLSDSGFYLCAWSSGINEKLFFGSGTQLSVL.

The chain employs TRBV28 and TRBJ1-2, with 10 bases fitting TRBD1. The CDR3 extends over 15 amino acids. V shed 4 bases, J shed 4 bases, and the junction held 6 bases outside the gene matches. Per germline, CDR1 MDHEN and CDR2 SYDVKM. CDR3 loop: CASSSGQGGGYGYTF. CDR3 DNA sequence: TGTGCCAGCAGTTCAGGACAGGGGGGAGGCTATGGCTACACCTTC.

The chain recombines TRBV5-4 with TRBJ1-1, with a tentative D call TRBD1 (5 bases). Trimming shortened V by 0 bases and J by 3 bases, and 15 bases separated the two germline ends. CDR3 length: 16 residues. Germline V gene data show CDR1 as SGHNT and CDR2 as YYREEE (reference sequence). CDR3 sequence reads: CASSLAGRKGYTEAFF. CDR3 coding DNA: TGTGCCAGCAGCTTGGCCGGCCGGAAGGGGTACACTGAAGCTTTCTTT.

The J gene is TRBJ2-3, the V gene TRBV4-2; D may be TRBD2 (5 bases). Germline V gene data show CDR1 as LGHNA and CDR2 as YNFKEQ. The CDR3 has 15 amino acids. V was cut by 0 bases and J by 5 bases, with 12 bases left in between. In DNA, the CDR3 is TGTGCCAGCAGCCAAGAGAATGGCGGAGGAGATACGCAGTATTTT. Residues: CASSQENGGGDTQYF.

The chain combines TRBV6-5 with TRBJ1-6, with 9 bases matching TRBD1. The junction had 10 bases not matched to a gene; V was cut back by 6 bases and J by 10 bases. From germline, CDR1 is MNHEY and CDR2 SVGAGI. This CDR3 has 15 amino acids. The CDR3 nucleotides read TGTGCCAGCAGCCGAAGGGGACAGGGTGGATCACCCCTCCACTTT. Protein: CASSRRGQGGSPLHF.

This rearrangement joins TRBV6-5 to TRBJ1-6; D gene unclear. CDR1 is MNHEY and CDR2 is SVGAGI in the germline V gene. This CDR3 is 14 amino acids long. Trimming stripped 4 bases from V and 4 bases from J, with 8 bases between. The CDR3 DNA sequence: TGTGCCAGCAGTTCACAGCTTTATAATTCACCCCTCCACTTT. Translation gives CASSSQLYNSPLHF.

The chain recombines TRBV10-3 with TRBJ2-1, with 10 bases aligning to TRBD2. Germline V gives CDR1 ENHRY, CDR2 SYGVKD. CDR3 size: 17 residues. V shed 4 bases, J shed 6 bases, and the junction held 12 bases outside the gene matches. In DNA, the CDR3 is TGTGCCATCAGTGGGGCTATCGGCCTAGCGGGAGTCAATGAGCAGTTCTTC. This gives the protein CAISGAIGLAGVNEQFF.

The V gene is TRBV10-3, the J gene TRBJ1-1, with 7 positions matching TRBD1. Trimming cost V 4 bases and J 3 bases; bases outside gene matches: 5. Germline V CDR1 and CDR2: ENHRY, SYGVKD. CDR3 length: 14 amino acids. The CDR3 DNA reads as TGTGCCATCAGTGGACAGGGACCTGACACTGAAGCTTTCTTT. Its protein product is CAISGQGPDTEAFF.

The V gene is TRBV28, the J gene TRBJ1-5, with D maybe TRBD1 (5 bases). Trimming removed 4 bases at V and 7 bases at J, with 14 bases between. This CDR3 is built from 14 residues. Per germline, CDR1 MDHEN and CDR2 SYDVKM. CDR3 nucleotide sequence: TGTGCCAGCAGTTCTCCAGGGATAGGGCAGCCCCAGCATTTT. Translated: CASSSPGIGQPQHF.

The chain is built from TRBV19 and TRBJ2-2; 9 bases match TRBD1. V was pared by 5 bases and J by 7 bases, with 11 bases of the junction left unmatched. The V gene's germline CDR1 is LNHDA and CDR2 SQIVND (reference sequence). The CDR3 consists of 16 residues. Here the CDR3 DNA reads TGTGCCAGTAGTCCCCGGACAGGGGTAGGGATCGGGGAGCTGTTTTTT. Protein product: CASSPRTGVGIGELFF.

The genes are TRBV12-5 and TRBJ1-4; D is undetermined. Trimming took off 8 bases at V and 5 bases at J, with 15 bases between the two ends. The germline V gene encodes CDR1 LGHNT and CDR2 FRNRAP. The CDR3 runs to 14 residues. The chain's CDR3 is CASKVAGRNEKLFF. CDR3 sequence (DNA): TGTGCTAGTAAAGTCGCAGGTCGCAATGAAAAACTGTTTTTT.

The chain recombines TRBV18 with TRBJ1-6; maybe TRBD1 (5 bases). The CDR3 is 16 amino acids. V was cut by 3 bases and J by 7 bases, with 16 bases left in between. Germline V CDR1 and CDR2: KGHSH, LQKENI. Here the CDR3 reads CASSPDQGLGNSPLHF. The CDR3 nucleotides are TGTGCCAGCTCACCCGACCAGGGTCTCGGCAATTCACCCCTCCACTTT.

This chain joins TRBV18 and TRBJ1-6, with 7 positions matching TRBD1. The junction had 12 bases not matched to a gene; V was cut back by 2 bases and J by 8 bases. Germline V CDR1 and CDR2: KGHSH, LQKENI. The CDR3 length is 17 residues. DNA for the CDR3: TGTGCCAGCTCACCAAAAGTCGAAACAGGGGCGGATTCACCCCTCCACTTT. It codes for CASSPKVETGADSPLHF.

The chain recombines TRBV19 with TRBJ1-1; D remains ambiguous. Germline V CDR1 and CDR2: LNHDA, SQIVND (reference sequence). The CDR3 loop spans 13 amino acids. Trimming cost V 4 bases and J 5 bases, with 11 bases left between them. CDR3: CASSTTRRTEAFF. The CDR3 coding sequence is TGTGCCAGTAGTACTACACGGCGGACTGAAGCTTTCTTT.

The rearrangement uses TRBV4-1 and TRBJ2-7; 9 bases agree with TRBD1. The CDR3 sequence is 18 residues long. V shed 4 bases, J shed 3 bases, and the junction held 16 bases outside the gene matches. Germline-derived CDR1 and CDR2 are MGHRA and YSYEKL. CDR3 sequence: CASSLIYAPGQGSYEQYF. The CDR3 DNA sequence: TGCGCCAGCAGCCTTATCTACGCTCCGGGACAGGGTAGCTACGAGCAGTACTTC.

V is TRBV19 and J is TRBJ1-5; TRBD1 is a possible D gene (6 bases). Germline CDR1 reads LNHDA; CDR2 reads SQIVND (reference sequence). The CDR3 is 17 residues long. Trimming shortened V by 3 bases and J by 0 bases, and 15 bases separated the two germline ends. The CDR3 region is CASSMPDRSYSNQPQHF. DNA for the CDR3: TGTGCCAGTAGTATGCCTGACAGGTCTTATAGCAATCAGCCCCAGCATTTT.

The V call is TRBV28, the J call TRBJ1-2; 7 bases are a match to TRBD1. This CDR3 has 15 residues. Looked up from germline, CDR1 is MDHEN and CDR2 is SYDVKM. With V trimmed by 5 bases and J by 2 bases, 8 bases remained unmatched. As DNA, the CDR3 is TGTGCCAGCAGTAACCCACAGGGGCCCAACTATGGCTACACCTTC. Translation gives CASSNPQGPNYGYTF.

This clone was observed a single time. V gene TRBV27 combines with J gene TRBJ1-6; perhaps TRBD1 as D (5 bases). V lost 2 bases, J lost 7 bases, and 15 bases lay in between. This CDR3 has 16 amino acids. Looked up from germline, CDR1 is MNHEY and CDR2 is SMNVEV (reference sequence). The CDR3, as DNA: TGTGCCAGCAGTTTAGATGGGACTCCCCTAAATTCACCCCTCCACTTT. Translated: CASSLDGTPLNSPLHF.

The rearrangement joins TRBV2 to TRBJ2-7, with TRBD1 as a possible D gene (6 bases). The CDR3 sequence is 14 residues long. V gave up 6 bases and J gave up 4 bases, with 16 bases separating them. Germline values: CDR1 SNHLY, CDR2 FYNNEI. The CDR3, as DNA: TGTGCCAGCAGCTTAGAACAGGGTTTATACGAGCAGTACTTC. Amino acid sequence: CASSLEQGLYEQYF. Combining the CDR3 with reference TRBV2 and TRBJ2-7 gives the whole variable domain EPEVTQTPSHQVTQMGQEVILRCVPISNHLYFYWYRQILGQKVEFLVSFYNNEISEKSEIFDDQFSVERPDGSNFTLKIRSTKLEDSAMYFCASSLEQGLYEQYFGPGTRLTVT.

This clone has just one count. This rearrangement joins TRBV20-1 to TRBJ2-3, with 9 bases that match TRBD2. The CDR3 runs 14 residues. V lost 3 bases, J lost 3 bases, and 4 bases stayed unmatched. CDR1 and CDR2 from the germline V gene are DFQATT and SNEGSKA (reference sequence). CDR3 bases: TGCAGTGCTAGTAGCGGGGGATTGACAGATACGCAGTATTTT. As protein: CSASSGGLTDTQYF.

V is TRBV5-5 and J is TRBJ1-1; D might be TRBD1 (6 bases). Trimming left V 1 base short and J 6 bases short, with 13 bases between. CDR3 length: 14 residues. Germline lookup yields CDR1 SGHKS and CDR2 YYEKEE (reference sequence). CDR3 sequence: CASSLIGGRAEAFF. Written as DNA, the CDR3 is TGTGCCAGCAGCTTGATCGGGGGGCGCGCTGAAGCTTTCTTT. Drawing the rest from reference TRBV5-5 and TRBJ1-1, the complete variable domain is DAGVTQSPTHLIKTRGQQVTLRCSPISGHKSVSWYQQVLGQGPQFIFQYYEKEERGRGNFPDRFSARQFPNYSSELNVNALLLGDSALYLCASSLIGGRAEAFFGQGTRLTVV.

This clone was seen just once. This chain connects TRBV18 to TRBJ2-7, with 7 bases identical to TRBD1. The germline gives CDR1 KGHSH, CDR2 LQKENI. J gave up 2 bases and V 3 bases, and 4 bases lay outside the gene matches. The CDR3 has 14 residues. The CDR3 here is CASSPSQGPYEQYF. DNA for the CDR3: TGTGCCAGCTCACCGTCACAGGGGCCCTACGAGCAGTACTTC. Based on the CDR3 plus reference TRBV18 and TRBJ2-7, the full variable domain is NAGVMQNPRHLVRRRGQEARLRCSPMKGHSHVYWYRQLPEEGLKFMVYLQKENIIDESGMPKERFSAEFPKEGPSILRIQQVVRGDSAAYFCASSPSQGPYEQYFGPGTRLTVT.

This clone has just a few counts. The CDR3 region is CASSQRRTSGLNEQFF. CDR3 bases: TGCGCCAGCAGCCAACGCAGGACTAGCGGCCTCAATGAGCAGTTCTTC. The chain employs TRBV4-3 and TRBJ2-1; 10 bases fit TRBD2. The CDR3 is 16 residues long. V shed 2 bases and J 6 bases; nucleotides not matched to a gene: 7. Germline lookup yields CDR1 LGHNA and CDR2 YSLEER.

This clone appeared a single time. The chain combines TRBV13 with TRBJ2-7; 7 nucleotides agree with TRBD1. CDR3 length: 16 residues. Trimming cost V 5 bases and J 0 bases; bases outside gene matches: 10. Germline V gene sequence: CDR1 PRHDT, CDR2 FYEKMQ (reference sequence). This CDR3 is CASSKGGQHTSYEQYF. CDR3 nucleotides: TGTGCCAGCAGCAAAGGGGGACAGCACACCTCCTACGAGCAGTACTTC.

This chain uses TRBV11-3 with TRBJ2-5; D perhaps matches TRBD2 (5 bases). Germline V gene data show CDR1 as SGHNT and CDR2 as YENEEA. V was trimmed by 5 bases and J by 2 bases, leaving 12 bases between them. This CDR3 has 14 residues. CDR3 in DNA: TGTGCCAGCAGCGAGGGTGGGAGACAAGAGACCCAGTACTTC. The encoded protein is CASSEGGRQETQYF.

The chain links TRBV28 to TRBJ1-5; D not resolved. V lost 6 bases to trimming and J lost 5 bases, with 8 bases between them. This CDR3 has 12 amino acids. Germline lookup yields CDR1 MDHEN and CDR2 SYDVKM. CDR3 sequence reads: CASSPGDQPQHF. Written as DNA, the CDR3 is TGTGCCAGCAGCCCCGGGGATCAGCCCCAGCATTTT.

This clone has more than one count but fewer than ten. V and J are TRBV6-5 and TRBJ1-1, with no clear D. In germline, CDR1 is MNHEY, CDR2 SVGAGI. V gave up 3 bases and J gave up 1 base, with 3 bases separating them. The CDR3 has 12 residues. The DNA of the CDR3 is TGTGCCAGCAGTTATCGGAACACTGAAGCTTTCTTT. Encoded protein: CASSYRNTEAFF.

V is TRBV5-5 and J is TRBJ2-2, with 8 bases lining up with TRBD2. The germline V gene encodes CDR1 SGHKS and CDR2 YYEKEE (reference sequence). CDR3 length equals 15 residues. J was trimmed by 4 bases and V by 3 bases; bases with no gene match: 5. CDR3 DNA sequence: TGTGCCAGCAGCTCCGGGGGGGCAGTCACCGGGGAGCTGTTTTTT. Translating it yields CASSSGGAVTGELFF.

V gene TRBV10-3 combines with J gene TRBJ1-6, with D perhaps TRBD1 (6 bases). CDR1 is ENHRY, CDR2 SYGVKD, per germline. V shed 4 bases and J shed 7 bases, with 8 bases lying between them. This CDR3 has 13 amino acids. CDR3: CAISAGENSPLHF. The CDR3 DNA is TGTGCCATCAGTGCAGGGGAGAATTCACCCCTCCACTTT.

The chain joins TRBV7-3 to TRBJ2-3; 7 nucleotides agree with TRBD2. V lost 5 bases and J lost 0; bases outside the gene matches: 8. The CDR3 sequence is 16 residues long. Germline V gene sequence: CDR1 SGHTA, CDR2 FQGTGA. The CDR3 sequence: CASSPRGVPSTDTQYF. The CDR3 DNA is TGTGCCAGCAGCCCCCGGGGGGTCCCTAGCACAGATACGCAGTATTTT. The full variable domain, completed using reference TRBV7-3 and TRBJ2-3, is GAGVSQTPSNKVTEKGKYVELRCDPISGHTALYWYRQSLGQGPEFLIYFQGTGAADDSGLPNDRFFAVRPEGSVSTLKIQRTERGDSAVYLCASSPRGVPSTDTQYFGPGTRLTVL.